Presented here are 7 T cell receptor beta chains from one specimen sequenced in a study of cytotoxic CD8 clonotypes in ibrutinib-treated CLL listed by TCRdb under 2021. Library generation was performed with the immunoSEQ multiplex PCR assay. TCRdb provides this immuneACCESS table in a form limited to in-frame rearrangements. Some clones are lacking; in checked studies, under half of them reflect an unresolved V gene, and why the rest are absent is not known. This sample holds about 310,000 clones; roughly 79% were observed only once. Under 8.5% of the sample is held by the ten biggest clonotypes. The source was PBMCs, collected before ibrutinib treatment. These receptors originate from a human donor with chronic lymphocytic leukemia.

This clone occurred a few times. V and J are TRBV19 and TRBJ2-2; maybe TRBD2 (5 bases). The V gene lost 6 bases and the J gene lost 1 base, with 9 bases spanning the gap. Germline V gene lookup returns CDR1 LNHDA and CDR2 SQIVND (reference sequence). This CDR3 contains 14 residues. The CDR3 region has the DNA TGTGCCAGTAGGGAGGCCCAGAACACCGGGGAGCTGTTTTTT. This gives the protein CASREAQNTGELFF.

This clone was detected a few times. The chain recombines TRBV9 with TRBJ2-7, with unresolved D. The CDR3 is 11 residues long. Trimming shortened V by 4 bases and J by 4 bases, and 6 bases separated the two germline ends. Germline lookup yields CDR1 SGDLS and CDR2 YYNGEE. CDR3 region: CASSPGYEQYF. Here the CDR3 DNA reads TGTGCCAGCAGCCCTGGATACGAGCAGTACTTC. Supplemented by reference TRBV9 and TRBJ2-7, the full variable domain reads DSGVTQTPKHLITATGQRVTLRCSPRSGDLSVYWYQQSLDQGLQFLIQYYNGEERAKGNILERFSAQQFPDLHSELNLSSLELGDSALYFCASSPGYEQYFGPGTRLTVT.

CDR3 residues: CASSLSWDQGRLEQYF. The CDR3, as DNA: TGTGCCAGCAGTTTATCATGGGACCAGGGGCGTCTCGAGCAGTACTTC. The chain joins TRBV27 to TRBJ2-7; D is possibly TRBD1 (6 bases). The germline gives CDR1 MNHEY, CDR2 SMNVEV (reference sequence). The CDR3 runs 16 residues. The ends were cut back, 0 bases at V and 6 bases at J, with 18 bases in the middle.

This sequence joins TRBV5-4 and TRBJ1-2, with a weak D call TRBD1 (5 bases). V was shortened by 1 base and J by 4 bases, with 20 bases between the two germline ends. The V gene's germline CDR1 is SGHNT and CDR2 YYREEE (reference sequence). The CDR3 is 17 amino acids. Here the CDR3 reads CASSLFTGGRIGYGYTF. The CDR3 nucleotides are TGTGCCAGCAGCTTGTTCACAGGCGGACGGATCGGCTATGGCTACACCTTC.

The table lists this clone with a few counts. V usage is TRBV7-9 and J usage is TRBJ2-3; unclear D gene. V gave up 5 bases and J gave up 4 bases, with 7 bases separating them. The CDR3 has 12 residues. Germline CDR1 is SEHNR and CDR2 is FQNEAQ (reference sequence). CDR3 bases: TGTGCCAGCAGCCGGAATGCAGATACGCAGTATTTT. Encoded protein: CASSRNADTQYF.

This chain uses TRBV5-4 with TRBJ2-3; 13 bases map to TRBD2. The length of the CDR3 is 17 residues. Germline-derived CDR1 and CDR2 are SGHNT and YYREEE (reference sequence). V was pared by 4 bases and J by 2 bases, with 7 bases of the junction left unmatched. The CDR3 is CASSPAGLAGLTDTQYF. In DNA form, the CDR3 reads TGTGCCAGCAGCCCAGCGGGACTAGCGGGACTCACAGATACGCAGTATTTT.

This clone was counted once. The rearrangement links TRBV18 to TRBJ2-1; 12 nucleotides match TRBD2. Germline CDR1 reads KGHSH; CDR2 reads LQKENI. The CDR3 has 16 amino acids. Unmatched junction bases numbered 8, after V lost 3 bases and J lost 8 bases. This chain's CDR3 is CASSPRLAGVKDEQFF. In nucleotides, the CDR3 is TGTGCCAGCTCACCTCGACTAGCGGGAGTTAAAGATGAGCAGTTCTTC.